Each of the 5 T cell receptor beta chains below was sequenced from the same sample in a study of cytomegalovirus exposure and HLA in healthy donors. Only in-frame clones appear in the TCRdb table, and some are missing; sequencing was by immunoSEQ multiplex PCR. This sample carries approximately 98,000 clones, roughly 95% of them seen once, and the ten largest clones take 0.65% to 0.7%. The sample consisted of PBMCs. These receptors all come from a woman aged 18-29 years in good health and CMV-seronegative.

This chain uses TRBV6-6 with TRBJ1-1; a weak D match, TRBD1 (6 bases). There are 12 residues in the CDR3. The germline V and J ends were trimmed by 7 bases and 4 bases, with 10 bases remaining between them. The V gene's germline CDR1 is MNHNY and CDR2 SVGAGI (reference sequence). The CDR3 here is CASNKGGTEAFF. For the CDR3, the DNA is TGTGCCAGCAACAAAGGGGGCACTGAAGCTTTCTTT.

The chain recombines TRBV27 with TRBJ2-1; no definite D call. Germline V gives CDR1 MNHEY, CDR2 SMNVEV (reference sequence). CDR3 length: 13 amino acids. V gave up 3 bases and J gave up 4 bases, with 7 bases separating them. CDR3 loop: CASSFSRYNEQFF. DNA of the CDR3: TGTGCCAGCAGTTTCTCTCGTTACAATGAGCAGTTCTTC.

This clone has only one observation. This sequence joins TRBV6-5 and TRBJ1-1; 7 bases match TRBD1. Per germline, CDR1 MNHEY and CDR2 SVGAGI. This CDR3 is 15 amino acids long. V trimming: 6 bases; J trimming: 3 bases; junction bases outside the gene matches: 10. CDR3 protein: CASRRQGLRDTEAFF. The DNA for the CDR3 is TGTGCCAGCAGAAGACAGGGTTTACGCGACACTGAAGCTTTCTTT.

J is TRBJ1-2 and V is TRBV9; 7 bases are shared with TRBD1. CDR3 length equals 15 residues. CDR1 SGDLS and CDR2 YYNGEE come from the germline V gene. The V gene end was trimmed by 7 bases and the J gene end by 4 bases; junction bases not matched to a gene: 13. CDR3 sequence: CASSAWGQGGYGYTF. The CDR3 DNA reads TGTGCCAGCTCGGCATGGGGGCAGGGGGGCTATGGCTACACCTTC.

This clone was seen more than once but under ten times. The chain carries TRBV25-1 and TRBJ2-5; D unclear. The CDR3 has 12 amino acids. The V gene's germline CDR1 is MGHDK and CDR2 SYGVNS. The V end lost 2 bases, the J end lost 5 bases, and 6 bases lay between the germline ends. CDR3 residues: CASSELSETQYF. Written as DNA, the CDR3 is TGTGCCAGCAGTGAACTATCGGAGACCCAGTACTTC.